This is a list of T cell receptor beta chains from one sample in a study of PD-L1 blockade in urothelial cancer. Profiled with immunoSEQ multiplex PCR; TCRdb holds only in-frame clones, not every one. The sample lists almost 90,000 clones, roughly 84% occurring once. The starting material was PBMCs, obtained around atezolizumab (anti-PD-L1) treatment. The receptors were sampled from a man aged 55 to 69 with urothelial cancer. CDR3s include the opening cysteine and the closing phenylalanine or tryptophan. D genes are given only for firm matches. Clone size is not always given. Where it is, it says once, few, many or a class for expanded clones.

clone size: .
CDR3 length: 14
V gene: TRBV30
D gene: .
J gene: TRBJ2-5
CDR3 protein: CAWSRTYRQETQYF
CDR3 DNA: TGTGCCTGGAGCCGTACGTACAGACAAGAGACCCAGTACTTC

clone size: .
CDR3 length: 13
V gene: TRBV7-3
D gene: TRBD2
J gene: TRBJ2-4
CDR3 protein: CASSLFRGDIQYF
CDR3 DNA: TGTGCCAGCAGCTTATTTCGGGGGGACATTCAGTACTTC

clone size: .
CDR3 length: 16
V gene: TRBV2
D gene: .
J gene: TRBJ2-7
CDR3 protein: CASRTEGGLRGYEQYF
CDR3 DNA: TGTGCCAGCAGGACCGAGGGGGGACTACGGGGGTACGAGCAGTACTTC

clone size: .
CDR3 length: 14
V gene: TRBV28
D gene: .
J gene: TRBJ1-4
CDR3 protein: CASSPASTGEKLFF
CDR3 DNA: TGTGCCAGCAGTCCCGCGTCGACAGGAGAAAAACTGTTTTTT

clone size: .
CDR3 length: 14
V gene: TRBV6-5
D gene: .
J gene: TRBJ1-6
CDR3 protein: CASSADTNNSPLHF
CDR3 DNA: TGTGCCAGCAGCGCCGACACGAATAATTCACCCCTCCACTTT

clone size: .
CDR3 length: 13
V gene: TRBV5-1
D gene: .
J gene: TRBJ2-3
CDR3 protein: CASSSGRADTQYF
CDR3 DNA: TGCGCCAGCAGCTCGGGCAGGGCAGATACGCAGTATTTT

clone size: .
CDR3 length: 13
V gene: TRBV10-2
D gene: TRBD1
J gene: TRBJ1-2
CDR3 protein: CATEVPGQVGYTF
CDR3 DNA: TGCGCCACCGAAGTCCCGGGACAGGTCGGCTACACCTTC

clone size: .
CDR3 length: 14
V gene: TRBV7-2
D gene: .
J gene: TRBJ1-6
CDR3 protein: CASSLAVPGASLHF
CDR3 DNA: TGTGCCAGCAGCTTAGCAGTCCCAGGGGCTTCCCTCCACTTT

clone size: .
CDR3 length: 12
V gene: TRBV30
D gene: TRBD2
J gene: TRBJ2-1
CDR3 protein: CAWKDFAGVQFF
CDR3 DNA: TGTGCCTGGAAAGATTTCGCGGGGGTGCAGTTCTTC

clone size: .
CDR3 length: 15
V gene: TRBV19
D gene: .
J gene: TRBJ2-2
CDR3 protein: CASRGGASNTGELFF
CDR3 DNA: TGTGCCAGTAGAGGGGGAGCTTCGAACACCGGGGAGCTGTTTTTT

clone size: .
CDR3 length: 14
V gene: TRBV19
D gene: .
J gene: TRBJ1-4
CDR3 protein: CASSIWQGNEKLFF
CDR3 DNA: TGTGCCAGTAGTATTTGGCAGGGAAATGAAAAACTGTTTTTT

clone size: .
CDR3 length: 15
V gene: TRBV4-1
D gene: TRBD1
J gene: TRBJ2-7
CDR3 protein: CASSHYGQGTYEQYF
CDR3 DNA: TGCGCCAGCAGCCACTACGGACAGGGGACCTACGAGCAGTACTTC

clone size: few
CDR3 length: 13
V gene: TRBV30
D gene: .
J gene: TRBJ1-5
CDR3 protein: CAWSTQGNQPQHF
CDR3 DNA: TGTGCCTGGAGTACACAGGGCAATCAGCCCCAGCATTTT

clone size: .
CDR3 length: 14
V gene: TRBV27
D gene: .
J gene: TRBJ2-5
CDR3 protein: CASSSGLGKETQYF
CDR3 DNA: TGTGCCAGCAGTTCCGGACTCGGCAAAGAGACCCAGTACTTC

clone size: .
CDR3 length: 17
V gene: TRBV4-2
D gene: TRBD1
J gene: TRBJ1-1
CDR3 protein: CASSQAKGAKVDTEAFF
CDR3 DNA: TGTGCCAGCAGCCAAGCCAAGGGGGCGAAAGTGGACACTGAAGCTTTCTTT

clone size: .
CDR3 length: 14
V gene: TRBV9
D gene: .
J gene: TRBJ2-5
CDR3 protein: CASSVGGSVGTQYF
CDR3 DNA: TGTGCCAGCAGCGTAGGCGGTAGCGTGGGGACCCAGTACTTC

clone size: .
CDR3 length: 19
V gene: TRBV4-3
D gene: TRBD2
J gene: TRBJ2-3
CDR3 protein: CASSQDRVVGLAGADTQYF
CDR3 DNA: TGCGCCAGCAGCCAAGATCGGGTAGTGGGACTAGCGGGAGCAGATACGCAGTATTTT

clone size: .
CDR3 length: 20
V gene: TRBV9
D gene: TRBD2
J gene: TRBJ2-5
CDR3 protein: CASSTSRAGGPPGGGETQYF
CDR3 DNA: TGTGCCAGCAGCACCTCGAGAGCGGGAGGACCCCCCGGGGGAGGAGAGACCCAGTACTTC

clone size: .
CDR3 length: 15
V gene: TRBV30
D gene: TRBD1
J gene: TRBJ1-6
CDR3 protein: CAWSWTGTANSPLHF
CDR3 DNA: TGTGCCTGGAGTTGGACCGGGACAGCCAATTCACCCCTCCACTTT

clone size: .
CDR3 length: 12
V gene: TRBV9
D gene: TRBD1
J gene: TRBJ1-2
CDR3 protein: CASSMGTEGYTF
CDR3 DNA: TGTGCCAGCAGCATGGGGACAGAGGGCTACACCTTC

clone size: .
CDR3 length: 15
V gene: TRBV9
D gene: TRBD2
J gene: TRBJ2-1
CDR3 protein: CASSVGGGRANEQFF
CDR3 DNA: TGTGCCAGCAGCGTAGGGGGCGGGAGGGCCAATGAGCAGTTCTTC

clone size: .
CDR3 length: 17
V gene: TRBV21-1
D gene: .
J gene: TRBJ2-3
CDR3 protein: CASSYCRTGLNTDTQYF
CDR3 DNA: TGTGCCAGCAGCTACTGTCGGACAGGGCTTAACACAGATACGCAGTATTTT

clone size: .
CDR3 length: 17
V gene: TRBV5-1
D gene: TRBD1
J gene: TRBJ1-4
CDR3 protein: CASSLEGRGRANEKLFF
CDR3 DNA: TGCGCCAGCAGCTTGGAGGGCAGGGGGCGTGCTAATGAAAAACTGTTTTTT

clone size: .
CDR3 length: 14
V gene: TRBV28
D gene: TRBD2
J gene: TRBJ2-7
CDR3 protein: CASSSRTGLLEQYF
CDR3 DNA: TGTGCCAGCAGTTCCCGGACGGGACTATTGGAGCAGTACTTC

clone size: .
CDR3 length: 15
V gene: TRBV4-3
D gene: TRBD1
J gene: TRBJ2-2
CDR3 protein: CASSQDRVLTGELFF
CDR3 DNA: TGCGCCAGCAGCCAGGACAGGGTGTTAACCGGGGAGCTGTTTTTT

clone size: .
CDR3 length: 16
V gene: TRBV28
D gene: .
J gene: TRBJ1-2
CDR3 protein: CASSIRNRVVNYGYTF
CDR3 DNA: TGTGCCAGCAGTATACGAAACAGGGTCGTAAACTATGGCTACACCTTC

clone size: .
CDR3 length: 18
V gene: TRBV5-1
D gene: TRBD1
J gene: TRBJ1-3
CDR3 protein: CASSSSPPGTVNAYTIYF
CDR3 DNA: TGCGCCAGCAGCTCAAGTCCGCCTGGGACAGTCAACGCGTACACCATATATTTT

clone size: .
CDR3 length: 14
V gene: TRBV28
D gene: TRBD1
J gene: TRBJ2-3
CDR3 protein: CASSNRGTADTQYF
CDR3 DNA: TGTGCCAGCAGCAACAGGGGGACGGCAGATACGCAGTATTTT

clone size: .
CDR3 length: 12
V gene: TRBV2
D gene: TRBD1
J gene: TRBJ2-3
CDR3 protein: CASTSQGDTQYF
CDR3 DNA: TGTGCCAGCACCTCACAGGGGGATACGCAGTATTTT

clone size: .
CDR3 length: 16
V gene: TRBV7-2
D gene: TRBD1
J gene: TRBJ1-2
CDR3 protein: CASSSYRSRDRAGYTF
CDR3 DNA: TGTGCCAGCAGCTCCTACCGTAGCCGGGACAGGGCTGGCTACACCTTC

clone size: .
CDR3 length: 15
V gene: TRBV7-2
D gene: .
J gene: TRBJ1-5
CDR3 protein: CASSLGSSSLQPQHF
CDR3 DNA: TGTGCCAGCAGCTTAGGGAGCAGTTCCCTTCAGCCCCAGCATTTT

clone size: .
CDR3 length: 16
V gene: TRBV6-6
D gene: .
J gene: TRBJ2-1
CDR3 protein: CASNKGVLLDYNEQFF
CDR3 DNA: TGTGCCAGCAATAAAGGGGTTTTGTTAGACTACAATGAGCAGTTCTTC

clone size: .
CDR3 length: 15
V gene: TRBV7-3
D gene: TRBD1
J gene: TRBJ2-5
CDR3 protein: CASSSDRPFKETQYF
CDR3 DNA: TGTGCCAGCAGCTCGGACAGGCCCTTCAAAGAGACCCAGTACTTC

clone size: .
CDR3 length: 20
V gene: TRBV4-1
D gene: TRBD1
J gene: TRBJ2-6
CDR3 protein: CASSPVRGRSRNSGANVLTF
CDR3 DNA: TGCGCCAGCAGCCCTGTAAGGGGGCGTAGTAGAAACTCTGGGGCCAACGTCCTGACTTTC

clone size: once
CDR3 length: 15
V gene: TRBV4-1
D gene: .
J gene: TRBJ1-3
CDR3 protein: CASSQDEGFENTIYF
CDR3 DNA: TGCGCCAGCAGCCAAGATGAGGGCTTCGAAAACACCATATATTTT

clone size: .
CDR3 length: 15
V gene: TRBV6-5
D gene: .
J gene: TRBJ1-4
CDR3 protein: CASSYSMGRGEKLFF
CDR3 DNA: TGTGCCAGCAGTTACTCTATGGGGCGGGGTGAAAAACTGTTTTTT

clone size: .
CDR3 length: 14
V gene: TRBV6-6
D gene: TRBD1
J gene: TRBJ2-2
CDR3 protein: CASRTGENTGELFF
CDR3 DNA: TGTGCCAGCAGAACAGGGGAGAACACCGGGGAGCTGTTTTTT

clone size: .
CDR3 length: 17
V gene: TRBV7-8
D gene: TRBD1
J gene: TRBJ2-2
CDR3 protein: CASSLPARGRNTGELFF
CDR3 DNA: TGTGCCAGCAGCTTACCCGCCAGGGGGCGAAACACCGGGGAGCTGTTTTTT

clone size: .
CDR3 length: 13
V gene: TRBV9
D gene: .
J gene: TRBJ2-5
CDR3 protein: CASSQGGQETQYF
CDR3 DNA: TGTGCCAGCTCCCAGGGGGGCCAAGAGACCCAGTACTTC

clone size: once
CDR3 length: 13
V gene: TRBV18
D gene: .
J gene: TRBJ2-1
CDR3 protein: CASSPDEANEQFF
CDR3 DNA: TGTGCCAGCTCACCTGATGAGGCCAATGAGCAGTTCTTC

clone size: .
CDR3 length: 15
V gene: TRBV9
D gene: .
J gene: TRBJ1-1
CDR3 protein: CASNGGPLMGTEAFF
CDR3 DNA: TGTGCCAGCAACGGGGGGCCTCTAATGGGCACTGAAGCTTTCTTT

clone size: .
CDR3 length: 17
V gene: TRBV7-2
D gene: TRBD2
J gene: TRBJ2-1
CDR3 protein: CASSARRGLAANNEQFF
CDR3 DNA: TGTGCCAGCAGCGCGAGGCGGGGACTAGCGGCTAACAATGAGCAGTTCTTC

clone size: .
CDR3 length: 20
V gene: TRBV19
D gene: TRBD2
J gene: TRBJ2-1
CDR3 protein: CASSIWRTSGRALAHNEQFF
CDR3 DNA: TGTGCCAGTAGTATATGGAGGACTAGCGGGAGGGCCCTCGCGCACAATGAGCAGTTCTTC

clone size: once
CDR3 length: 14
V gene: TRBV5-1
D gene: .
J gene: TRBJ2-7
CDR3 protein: CASSPPGYEYEQYF
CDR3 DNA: TGCGCCAGCAGCCCCCCGGGGTACGAGTACGAGCAGTACTTC

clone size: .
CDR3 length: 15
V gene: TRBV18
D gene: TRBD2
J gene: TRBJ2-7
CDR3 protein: CASSSDGRAGEEQYF
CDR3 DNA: TGTGCCAGCTCATCAGACGGTAGGGCGGGGGAAGAGCAGTACTTC

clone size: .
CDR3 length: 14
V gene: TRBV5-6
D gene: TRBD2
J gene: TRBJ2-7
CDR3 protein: CASSLVGAGREQYF
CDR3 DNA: TGTGCCAGCAGCTTGGTAGGGGCCGGGAGGGAGCAGTACTTC

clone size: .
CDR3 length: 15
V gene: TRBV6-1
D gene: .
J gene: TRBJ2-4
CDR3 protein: CASSYRGGGENIQYF
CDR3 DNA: TGTGCCAGCAGCTACAGGGGAGGTGGGGAAAACATTCAGTACTTC

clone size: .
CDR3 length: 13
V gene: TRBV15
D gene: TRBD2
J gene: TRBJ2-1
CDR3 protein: CATSRDVAGEQFF
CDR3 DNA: TGTGCCACCAGCAGAGATGTAGCGGGGGAGCAGTTCTTC

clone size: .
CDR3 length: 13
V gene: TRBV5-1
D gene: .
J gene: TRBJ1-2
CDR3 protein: CASSLDGVYGYTF
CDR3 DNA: TGCGCCAGCAGCTTGGACGGGGTCTATGGCTACACCTTC

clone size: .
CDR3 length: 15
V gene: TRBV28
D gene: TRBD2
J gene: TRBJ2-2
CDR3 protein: CASSHFSGRAGELFF
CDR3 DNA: TGTGCCAGCAGCCACTTTAGCGGGAGGGCTGGGGAGCTGTTTTTT

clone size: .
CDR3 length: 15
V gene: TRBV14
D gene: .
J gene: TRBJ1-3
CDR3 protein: CASSQRGTSGNTIYF
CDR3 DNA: TGTGCCAGCAGCCAAAGGGGCACATCTGGAAACACCATATATTTT

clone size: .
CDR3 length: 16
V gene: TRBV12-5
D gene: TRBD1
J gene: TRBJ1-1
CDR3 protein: CASGSGQGNGNTEAFF
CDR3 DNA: TGTGCTAGTGGTTCGGGACAGGGGAATGGGAACACTGAAGCTTTCTTT

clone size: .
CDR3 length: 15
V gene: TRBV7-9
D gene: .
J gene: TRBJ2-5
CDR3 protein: CASTPQGQLQETQYF
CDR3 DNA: TGTGCCAGCACCCCTCAAGGACAGCTACAAGAGACCCAGTACTTC

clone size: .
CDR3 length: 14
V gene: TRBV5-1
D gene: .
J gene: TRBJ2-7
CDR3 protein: CASSSRGGSYEQYF
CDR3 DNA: TGCGCCAGCAGCTCTCGGGGTGGGTCCTACGAGCAGTACTTC

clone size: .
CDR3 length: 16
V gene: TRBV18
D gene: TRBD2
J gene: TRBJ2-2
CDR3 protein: CASSPRTSGPTGELFF
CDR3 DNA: TGTGCCAGCTCACCACGGACTAGCGGGCCAACTGGGGAGCTGTTTTTT

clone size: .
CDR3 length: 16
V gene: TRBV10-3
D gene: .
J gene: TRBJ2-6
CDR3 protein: CAVAPGQGIGANVLTF
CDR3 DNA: TGTGCCGTAGCCCCGGGACAAGGAATTGGGGCCAACGTCCTGACTTTC

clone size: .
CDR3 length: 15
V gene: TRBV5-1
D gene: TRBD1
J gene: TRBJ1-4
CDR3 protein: CASSLTGATNEKLFF
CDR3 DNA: TGCGCCAGCAGTTTAACAGGGGCAACTAATGAAAAACTGTTTTTT